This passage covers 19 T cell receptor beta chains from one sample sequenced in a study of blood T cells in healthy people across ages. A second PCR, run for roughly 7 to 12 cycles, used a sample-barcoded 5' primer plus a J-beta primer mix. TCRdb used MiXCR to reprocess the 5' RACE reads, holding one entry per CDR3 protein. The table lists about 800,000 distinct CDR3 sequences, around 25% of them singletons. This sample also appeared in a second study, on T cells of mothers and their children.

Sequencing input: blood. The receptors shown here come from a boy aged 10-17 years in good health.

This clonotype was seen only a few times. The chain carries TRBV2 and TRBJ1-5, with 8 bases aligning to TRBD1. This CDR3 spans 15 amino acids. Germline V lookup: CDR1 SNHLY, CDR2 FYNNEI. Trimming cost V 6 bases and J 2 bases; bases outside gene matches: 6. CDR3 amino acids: CASSPTGVGNQPQHF. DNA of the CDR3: TGTGCCAGCAGCCCGACAGGGGTTGGCAATCAGCCCCAGCATTTT.

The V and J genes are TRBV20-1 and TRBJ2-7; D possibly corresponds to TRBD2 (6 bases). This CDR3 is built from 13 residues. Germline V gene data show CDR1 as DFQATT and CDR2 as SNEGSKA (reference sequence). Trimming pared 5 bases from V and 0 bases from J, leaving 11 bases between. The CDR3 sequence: CSARGGTSYEQYF. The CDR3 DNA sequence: TGCAGTGCTCGGGGCGGGACCTCCTACGAGCAGTACTTC.

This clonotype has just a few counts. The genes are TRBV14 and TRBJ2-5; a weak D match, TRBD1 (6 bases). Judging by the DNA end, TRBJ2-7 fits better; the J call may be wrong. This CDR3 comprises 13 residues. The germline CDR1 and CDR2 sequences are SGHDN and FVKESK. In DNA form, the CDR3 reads TGTGCCAGCAGCCTACAGGGAATCAACGAGCAGTACTTC. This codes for CASSLQGINEQYF.

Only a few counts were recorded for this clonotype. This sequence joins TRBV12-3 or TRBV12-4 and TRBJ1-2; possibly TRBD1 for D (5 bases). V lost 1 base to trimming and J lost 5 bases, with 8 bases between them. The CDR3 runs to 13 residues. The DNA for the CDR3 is TGTGCCAGCAGTTTAGAGAGACAGTATGGCTACACCTTC. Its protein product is CASSLERQYGYTF.

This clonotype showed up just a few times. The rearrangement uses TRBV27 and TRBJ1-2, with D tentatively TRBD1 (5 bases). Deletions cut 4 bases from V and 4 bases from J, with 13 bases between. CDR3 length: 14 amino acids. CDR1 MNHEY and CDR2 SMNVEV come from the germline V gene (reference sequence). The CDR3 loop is CASSSSPGSYGYTF. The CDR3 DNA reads TGTGCCAGCAGTTCCTCTCCAGGGAGCTATGGCTACACCTTC.

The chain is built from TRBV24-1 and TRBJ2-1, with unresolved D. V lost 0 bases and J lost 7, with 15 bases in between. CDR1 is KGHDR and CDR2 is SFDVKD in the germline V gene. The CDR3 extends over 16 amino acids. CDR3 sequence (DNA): TGTGCCACCAGTGATTTGTACGGGTCTGGGATGAATGAGCAGTTCTTC. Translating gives CATSDLYGSGMNEQFF.

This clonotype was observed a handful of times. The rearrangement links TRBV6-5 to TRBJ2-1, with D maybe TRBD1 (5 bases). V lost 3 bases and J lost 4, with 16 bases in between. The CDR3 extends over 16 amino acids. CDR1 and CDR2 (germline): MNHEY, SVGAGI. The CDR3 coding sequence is TGTGCCAGCAGTTATGGCTTAGGGGCGGTTTACAATGAGCAGTTCTTC. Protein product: CASSYGLGAVYNEQFF.

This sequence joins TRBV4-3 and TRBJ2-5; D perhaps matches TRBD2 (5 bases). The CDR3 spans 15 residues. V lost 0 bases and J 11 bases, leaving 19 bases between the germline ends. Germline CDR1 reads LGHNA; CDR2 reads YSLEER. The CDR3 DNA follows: TGCGCCAGCAGCCAAGAGAACAGCGGTCCCTGGGAGCAGTACTTC. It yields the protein CASSQENSGPWEQYF.

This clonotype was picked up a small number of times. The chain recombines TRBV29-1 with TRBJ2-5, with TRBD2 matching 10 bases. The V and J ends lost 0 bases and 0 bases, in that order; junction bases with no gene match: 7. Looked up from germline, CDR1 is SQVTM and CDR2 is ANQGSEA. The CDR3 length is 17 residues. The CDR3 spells CSVEDRRGLADQETQYF. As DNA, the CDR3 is TGCAGCGTTGAAGATCGGCGTGGACTAGCGGACCAAGAGACCCAGTACTTC.

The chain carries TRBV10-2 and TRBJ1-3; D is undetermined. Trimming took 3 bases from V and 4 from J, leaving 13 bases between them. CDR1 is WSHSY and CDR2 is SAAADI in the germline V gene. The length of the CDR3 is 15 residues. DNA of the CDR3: TGCGCCAGCAGTGATTTCGGGGTCCCCGGAAACACCATATATTTT. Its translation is CASSDFGVPGNTIYF.

The DNA of the CDR3 is TGTGCCAGCAAACGACAGGAAATCTACGAGCAGTACTTC. It codes for CASKRQEIYEQYF. The chain combines TRBV2 with TRBJ2-7, with D possibly TRBD1 on 6 matching bases. The CDR3 covers 13 residues. Looked up from germline, CDR1 is SNHLY and CDR2 is FYNNEI. The V and J ends lost 7 bases and 3 bases respectively, with 13 bases between them.

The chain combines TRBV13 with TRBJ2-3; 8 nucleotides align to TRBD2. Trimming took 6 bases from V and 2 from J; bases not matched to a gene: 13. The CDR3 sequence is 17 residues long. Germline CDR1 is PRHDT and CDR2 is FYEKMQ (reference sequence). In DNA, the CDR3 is TGTGCCAGCAGGAACACATTGAACGGGAGGGTCACAGATACGCAGTATTTT. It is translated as CASRNTLNGRVTDTQYF. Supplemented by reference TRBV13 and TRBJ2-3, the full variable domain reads AAGVIQSPRHLIKEKRETATLKCYPIPRHDTVYWYQQGPGQDPQFLISFYEKMQSDKGSIPDRFSAQQFSDYHSELNMSSLELGDSALYFCASRNTLNGRVTDTQYFGPGTRLTVL.

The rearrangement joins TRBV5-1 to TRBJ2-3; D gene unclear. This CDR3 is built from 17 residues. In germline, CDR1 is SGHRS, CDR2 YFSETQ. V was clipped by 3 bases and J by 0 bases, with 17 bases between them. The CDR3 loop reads CASSWIDGSYSTDTQYF. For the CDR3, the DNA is TGCGCCAGCAGCTGGATCGACGGATCATATAGCACAGATACGCAGTATTTT.

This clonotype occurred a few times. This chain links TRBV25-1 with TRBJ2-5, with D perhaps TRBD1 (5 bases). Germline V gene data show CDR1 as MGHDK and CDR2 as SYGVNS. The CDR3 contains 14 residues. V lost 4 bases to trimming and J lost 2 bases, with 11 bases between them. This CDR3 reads CASSGLDRQETQYF. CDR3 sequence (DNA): TGTGCCAGCAGTGGGCTAGACAGACAAGAGACCCAGTACTTC.

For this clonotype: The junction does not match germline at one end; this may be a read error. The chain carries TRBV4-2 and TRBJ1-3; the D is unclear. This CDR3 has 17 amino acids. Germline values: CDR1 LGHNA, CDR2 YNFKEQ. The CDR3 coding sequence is TGTGCCAGCTGCCAAGAGGGCAGCTACCTCTCTGGAAACACCATATATTTT. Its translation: CASCQEGSYLSGNTIYF.

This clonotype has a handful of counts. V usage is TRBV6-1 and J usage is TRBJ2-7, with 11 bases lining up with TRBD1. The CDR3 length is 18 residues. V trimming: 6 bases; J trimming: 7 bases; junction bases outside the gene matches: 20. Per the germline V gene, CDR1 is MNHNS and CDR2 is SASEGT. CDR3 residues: CASRSGTGGPVLLREQYF. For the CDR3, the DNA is TGTGCCAGCAGATCCGGGACAGGGGGTCCAGTCCTCCTACGGGAGCAGTACTTC.

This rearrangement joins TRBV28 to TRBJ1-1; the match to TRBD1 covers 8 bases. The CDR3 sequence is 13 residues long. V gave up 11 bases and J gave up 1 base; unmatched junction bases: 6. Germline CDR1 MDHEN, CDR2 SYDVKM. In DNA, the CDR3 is TGTGCCGGACAGGGTTGGGAGAACACTGAAGCTTTCTTT. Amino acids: CAGQGWENTEAFF.

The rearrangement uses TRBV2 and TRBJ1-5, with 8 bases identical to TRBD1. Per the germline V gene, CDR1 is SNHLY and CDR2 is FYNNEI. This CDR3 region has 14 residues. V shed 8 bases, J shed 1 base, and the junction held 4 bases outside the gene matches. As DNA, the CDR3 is TGTGCCAGCGTCGACAGGGGAAGCAATCAGCCCCAGCATTTT. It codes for CASVDRGSNQPQHF.

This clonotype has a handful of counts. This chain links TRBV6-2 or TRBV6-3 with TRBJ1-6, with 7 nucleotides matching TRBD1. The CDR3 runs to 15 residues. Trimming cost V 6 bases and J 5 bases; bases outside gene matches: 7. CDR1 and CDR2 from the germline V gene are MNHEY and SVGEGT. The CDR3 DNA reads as TGTGCCAGCAGAACCGGGACAGCAGATAATTCACCCCTCCACTTT. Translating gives CASRTGTADNSPLHF.